A selection of T cell receptor beta chains follows, all from one sample in a study of neurological immune-mediated disorders. Each CDR3 protein is one row after TCRdb ran MiXCR on the 5' RACE reads. The profile shows 53,000 or so distinct CDR3 sequences, 10% to 15% of them singletons. The sequenced sample consisted of PBMCs. These TCRs come from a woman aged 55-69 years with HTLV-1-associated myelopathy (HAM/TSP). CDR3s include the opening cysteine and the closing phenylalanine or tryptophan. The order of the fields is J gene, D gene, clone size, V gene, CDR3 protein, CDR3 DNA. A D gene is named only where the DNA matches it firmly. A row's size may be missing; if present it is once, few, many or a size class.

TRBJ2-7 . . TRBV3-1 CASSQTNEQYF TGTGCCAGCAGCCAAACAAACGAGCAGTACTTC
TRBJ2-1 TRBD2 many TRBV5-5 CASSLGGGDEQFF TGTGCCAGCAGCTTGGGTGGGGGGGATGAGCAGTTCTTC
TRBJ2-1 TRBD2 many TRBV10-3 CATTKMGLAGGTYNEQFF TGTGCCACGACGAAAATGGGACTAGCGGGAGGGACCTACAATGAGCAGTTCTTC
TRBJ2-5 . many TRBV28 CASSSPYRETQYF TGTGCCAGCAGTTCACCCTACCGAGAGACCCAGTACTTC
TRBJ2-2 . many TRBV15 CATSRGSGPFTGELFF TGTGCCACCAGCAGAGGAAGTGGGCCGTTCACCGGGGAGCTGTTTTTT
TRBJ2-3 TRBD2 many TRBV7-2 CASRVTGGPPDTQYF TGTGCCAGCCGCGTAACGGGAGGGCCGCCAGATACGCAGTATTTT
TRBJ2-7 TRBD2 many TRBV20-1 CSARRGAGEYEQYF TGCAGTGCTAGGCGCGGGGCGGGAGAGTACGAGCAGTACTTC
TRBJ1-2 TRBD1 many TRBV9 CASSTGQGSYGYTF TGTGCCAGCAGCACGGGACAGGGGAGCTATGGCTACACCTTC
TRBJ1-1 . many TRBV5-1 CASSLVAGETEAFF TGCGCCAGCAGCTTGGTGGCAGGGGAAACTGAAGCTTTCTTT
TRBJ1-2 TRBD1 many TRBV20-1 CSARDRGLYGYTF TGCAGTGCTAGGGACAGGGGGCTTTATGGCTACACCTTC
TRBJ2-1 . many TRBV6-1 CASSEANEQFF TGTGCCAGCAGTGAAGCTAATGAGCAGTTCTTC
TRBJ1-2 . many TRBV12-3/TRBV12-4 CASSPRVGGYTF TGTGCCAGCAGCCCAAGGGTGGGCGGCTACACCTTC
TRBJ2-3 TRBD2 many TRBV9 CASSAQGLSTDTQYF TGTGCCAGCAGCGCCCAGGGACTAAGCACAGATACGCAGTATTTT
TRBJ2-7 . many TRBV7-8 CASSPKGRNYEQYF TGTGCCAGCAGCCCTAAGGGACGGAACTACGAGCAGTACTTC
TRBJ2-7 TRBD2 . TRBV7-2 CANSPGGFGTYEQYF TGTGCCAACAGCCCGGGAGGGTTTGGCACCTACGAGCAGTACTTC
TRBJ2-7 . many TRBV10-3 CAISAGQGRNEQYF TGTGCCATCAGTGCGGGGCAGGGAAGGAACGAGCAGTACTTC
TRBJ2-7 TRBD1 medium-sized TRBV10-3 CAINPGGDRGRKEQYF TGTGCCATCAACCCCGGTGGGGACAGGGGGCGGAAGGAGCAGTACTTC
TRBJ2-7 TRBD2 many TRBV3-1 CASSQGGAAGLAGRSYEQYF TGTGCCAGCAGCCAAGGGGGCGCGGCGGGACTAGCGGGACGCTCCTACGAGCAGTACTTC
TRBJ2-7 TRBD1 . TRBV4-1 CASSLAPLGGGRSYEQYF TGCGCCAGCAGCCTCGCCCCTTTAGGGGGCGGACGCTCCTACGAGCAGTACTTC
TRBJ2-7 TRBD2 many TRBV15 CATSGGLAGLSYEQYF TGTGCCACCAGCGGGGGACTAGCGGGTCTCTCCTACGAGCAGTACTTC
TRBJ1-1 TRBD1 many TRBV24-1 CATSDLRFGGGRCTEAFF TGTGCCACCAGTGATTTACGATTTGGAGGGGGCCGATGCACTGAAGCTTTCTTT
TRBJ2-5 TRBD2 many TRBV2 CASSLGLGRVETQYF TGTGCCAGCAGCTTGGGACTAGGACGGGTCGAGACCCAGTACTTC
TRBJ2-1 . . TRBV20-1 CSARGPGQGWLNEQFF TGCAGTGCTAGAGGCCCGGGGCAGGGGTGGTTGAATGAGCAGTTCTTC
TRBJ2-6 . . TRBV5-1 CASSLGGSSGANGLTF TGCGCCAGCAGCTTGGGCGGCAGCTCTGGAGCCAACGGCCTGACTTTC
TRBJ2-6 . many TRBV12-3/TRBV12-4 CASGGSGANVLTF TGTGCCAGCGGGGGATCCGGGGCCAACGTCCTGACTTTC
TRBJ2-3 TRBD2 . TRBV7-2 CASASTSGKDADTQYF TGTGCCAGCGCCTCGACTAGCGGGAAAGACGCAGATACGCAGTATTTT
TRBJ2-3 TRBD2 many TRBV11-3 CASSRTSGSSTDTQYF TGTGCCAGCAGCCGGACTAGCGGATCTAGCACAGATACGCAGTATTTT
TRBJ1-2 . many TRBV12-3/TRBV12-4 CASSRRDGYTF TGTGCCAGCAGCCGCAGGGATGGCTACACCTTC
TRBJ2-1 . many TRBV7-4 CASSLALNPIPYNEQFF TGTGCCAGCAGCTTAGCGCTAAACCCCATCCCCTACAATGAGCAGTTCTTC